The 9 T cell receptor beta chains listed next were all sequenced from one sample in a study of blood T cell repertoires in COVID-19. Data came from immunoSEQ multiplex PCR; TCRdb stores just in-frame clones and leaves some out. The sample consists of around 100,000 clones, approximately 89% of them appearing once. The sequenced material came from peripheral blood. These receptors originate from a woman of 80 years or more in a cohort sampled during active COVID-19.

The gene calls are TRBV7-2 and TRBJ1-4, with TRBD1 matching over 11 bases. Germline trimming cut 4 bases from V and 5 bases from J; bases unmatched to any gene: 3. CDR3 length equals 15 residues. The germline gives CDR1 SGHTA, CDR2 FQGNSA. CDR3 coding DNA: TGTGCCAGCAGCTGGGGACAGGGGGGGAATGAAAAACTGTTTTTT. It yields the protein CASSWGQGGNEKLFF.

This clone was seen a few times. V usage is TRBV19 and J usage is TRBJ2-6; 12 bases line up with TRBD1. This CDR3 has 19 residues. The ends lost 4 bases at V and 3 bases at J; junction bases unmatched: 10. Germline lookup yields CDR1 LNHDA and CDR2 SQIVND (reference sequence). DNA of the CDR3: TGTGCCAGTAGTACCTGGGCGGGGACAGGGGGCTATGGGGCCAACGTCCTGACTTTC. Its translation is CASSTWAGTGGYGANVLTF. Filled out from reference TRBV19 and TRBJ2-6, the complete variable domain reads DGGITQSPKYLFRKEGQNVTLSCEQNLNHDAMYWYRQDPGQGLRLIYYSQIVNDFQKGDIAEGYSVSREKKESFPLTVTSAQKNPTAFYLCASSTWAGTGGYGANVLTFGAGSRLTVL.

CDR3 nucleotide sequence: TGTGCCACCGATAGAGAAACAGGCACCGGGGAGCTGTTTTTT. Protein sequence: CATDRETGTGELFF. This rearrangement joins TRBV10-3 to TRBJ2-2; D possibly corresponds to TRBD1 (5 bases). There are 14 residues in the CDR3. Between the trimmed V and J ends, which lost 10 bases and 4 bases, there was a span of 16 bases. Germline V gives CDR1 ENHRY, CDR2 SYGVKD.

The genes are TRBV3-1 (or the pseudogene TRBV3-2) and TRBJ1-4; 9 bases are a match to TRBD1. The J segment lost 5 bases and the V segment lost 3 bases, leaving 7 bases of the junction unmatched. In germline, CDR1 is LGHDT, CDR2 YNNKEL (reference sequence). CDR3 length: 16 amino acids. The CDR3 region has the DNA TGTGCCAGCAGCCAGACTCCAGGGACAGGGAATGAAAAACTGTTTTTT. Amino acid sequence: CASSQTPGTGNEKLFF.

This chain uses TRBV14 with TRBJ2-1, with a tentative D call TRBD2 (6 bases). Trimming cost V 2 bases and J 0 bases, with 14 bases left between them. The CDR3 extends over 17 amino acids. Germline V lookup: CDR1 SGHDN, CDR2 FVKESK. CDR3 region: CASSQQAGGSSYNEQFF. The CDR3 coding sequence is TGTGCCAGCAGCCAACAAGCGGGTGGGAGCTCCTACAATGAGCAGTTCTTC.

The J gene is TRBJ1-5, the V gene TRBV27; 12 nucleotides align to TRBD1. J was trimmed by 5 bases and V by 6 bases; bases with no gene match: 8. CDR3 length: 16 residues. Germline CDR1 is MNHEY and CDR2 is SMNVEV (reference sequence). The CDR3 reads CASRIAGTGGHQPQHF. CDR3 nucleotides: TGTGCCAGCAGGATTGCCGGGACAGGGGGCCATCAGCCCCAGCATTTT.

The genes are TRBV28 and TRBJ2-3; D is possibly TRBD1 (5 bases). V dropped 3 bases and J dropped 2 bases, with 12 bases sitting between them. CDR1 and CDR2 from the germline V gene are MDHEN and SYDVKM. The CDR3 extends over 15 amino acids. The CDR3 DNA reads TGTGCCAGCAGTTTTTATGACAGTTTCACAGATACGCAGTATTTT. Protein product: CASSFYDSFTDTQYF.

This chain connects TRBV29-1 to TRBJ2-7; TRBD1 matches 12 bases. V shed 7 bases and J 5 bases; nucleotides not matched to a gene: 3. Germline assignment: CDR1 SQVTM and CDR2 ANQGSEA. The CDR3 is 12 amino acids. DNA for the CDR3: TGCAGCGGGGGGACAGGGGGCGACGAGCAGTACTTC. This gives the protein CSGGTGGDEQYF.

J is TRBJ2-1 and V is TRBV5-1; 7 bases are a match to TRBD1. The junction had 4 bases not matched to a gene; V was cut back by 4 bases and J by 3 bases. Germline assignment: CDR1 SGHRS and CDR2 YFSETQ. The CDR3 loop spans 14 amino acids. CDR3 loop: CASSDRVSYNEQFF. CDR3 coding DNA: TGCGCCAGCAGCGACAGGGTTAGCTACAATGAGCAGTTCTTC.